This is a list of T cell receptor beta chains from one sample in a study of CD8+CD57+ T cells in acquired aplastic anemia. TCRdb re-analysed the reads in MiXCR, keeping a single row per CDR3 protein. The data contain tens of thousands of distinct CDR3 sequences, 76% of them singletons. Sequencing was carried out using sorted CD4+, CD8+, or CD8+CD57+ T cells (not recorded which) from PBMCs. All receptors derive from a human donor in good health, serving as a control. Each CDR3 is given with its conserved first and last residue. A D gene is named only where the DNA matches it firmly. The size field is filled for only some rows; it gives once, few, many or a size class.

size	V	J	D	CDR3	DNA
once	TRBV10-3	TRBJ1-4	.	CAIPMPPQAEKLFF	TGTGCCATTCCCATGCCCCCACAGGCTGAAAAACTGTTTTTT
.	TRBV19	TRBJ1-2	.	CASRELGPPYGYTF	TGTGCCAGTAGGGAGTTGGGACCACCCTATGGCTACACCTTC
.	TRBV5-6	TRBJ2-1	.	CASSLGAGGYNGQFF	TGTGCCAGCAGCCTCGGGGCTGGCGGGTACAATGGGCAGTTCTTC
.	TRBV2	TRBJ1-5	TRBD1	CASNIDRDGYQPQHF	TGTGCCAGCAATATAGACAGGGATGGATATCAGCCCCAGCATTTT
.	TRBV7-3	TRBJ2-7	TRBD2	CASSLAGTMEYF	TGTGCCAGCAGCTTGGCCGGGACTATGGAGTACTTC
.	TRBV6-1	TRBJ2-3	TRBD2	CASSAAGGMDTQYF	TGTGCCAGCAGTGCGGCGGGGGGCATGGATACGCAGTATTTT
.	TRBV5-1	TRBJ2-7	.	CASSLVGRSGEQYF	TGCGCCAGCAGCTTGGTTGGCCGGTCGGGCGAGCAGTACTTC
.	TRBV7-9	TRBJ1-2	TRBD1	CASSFSGGSNYGYTF	TGTGCCAGCAGCTTCTCAGGGGGCTCGAACTATGGCTACACCTTC
.	TRBV25-1	TRBJ2-7	TRBD1	CASSVDGQAPTYEQYF	TGTGCCAGCAGCGTAGACGGACAGGCACCTACCTACGAGCAGTACTTC
.	TRBV7-9	TRBJ2-5	.	CASSLQQETQYF	TGTGCCAGCAGCTTACAGCAAGAGACCCAGTACTTC
.	TRBV2	TRBJ2-5	.	CASSKETQYF	TGTGCCAGCTCTAAAGAGACCCAGTACTTC
.	TRBV29-1	TRBJ1-1	.	CSVDVMAMNTEAFF	TGCAGCGTTGATGTTATGGCCATGAACACTGAAGCTTTCTTT
.	TRBV15	TRBJ2-1	.	CATSGLGGEQFF	TGTGCCACCAGCGGCCTCGGCGGTGAGCAGTTCTTC
.	TRBV5-8	TRBJ1-5	.	CASSPWDTDQPQHF	TGTGCCAGCAGCCCATGGGACACGGATCAGCCCCAGCATTTT
.	TRBV2	TRBJ1-2	.	CASSFLVPGYGYTF	TGTGCCAGCAGTTTCCTCGTCCCGGGCTATGGCTACACCTTC
once	TRBV10-3	TRBJ2-1	.	CAISESLAPQFF	TGTGCCATCAGTGAGTCGCTAGCTCCGCAGTTCTTC
once	TRBV10-1	TRBJ1-2	.	CASSERRDYGYTF	TGCGCCAGCAGTGAACGACGGGACTATGGCTACACCTTC
few	TRBV29-1	TRBJ1-1	.	CSVTRQATEAFF	TGCAGTGTTACGAGACAGGCGACTGAAGCTTTCTTT
.	TRBV2	TRBJ2-5	TRBD1	CASSQDRGGFQETQYF	TGTGCCAGCAGCCAGGACAGGGGAGGTTTCCAAGAGACCCAGTACTTC
.	TRBV9	TRBJ1-2	TRBD1	CASSARGTEYGYTF	TGTGCCAGCAGCGCCAGAGGGACAGAGTATGGCTACACCTTC
.	TRBV19	TRBJ2-3	.	CASSQLTSDTQYF	TGTGCCAGCAGCCAACTCACCTCAGATACGCAGTATTTT
many	TRBV6-1	TRBJ2-5	.	CASSPLPASQETQYF	TGTGCCAGCAGCCCGCTTCCGGCTTCCCAAGAGACCCAGTACTTC
.	TRBV24-1	TRBJ2-5	.	CATSDYPETETQYF	TGTGCCACCAGTGATTATCCAGAGACAGAGACCCAGTACTTC
.	TRBV29-1	TRBJ1-2	.	CSVDELVGYTF	TGCAGCGTCGACGAGTTAGTCGGCTACACCTTC
.	TRBV2	TRBJ1-3	.	CASSKGVGTGNTIYF	TGTGCCAGCAGTAAAGGGGTAGGGACTGGAAACACCATATATTTT
few	TRBV9	TRBJ1-4	TRBD1	CASGTGGEKLFF	TGTGCCAGCGGGACAGGGGGTGAAAAACTGTTTTTT
.	TRBV15	TRBJ1-5	.	CATSRGKSNQPQHF	TGTGCCACCAGCAGAGGAAAGAGTAATCAGCCCCAGCATTTT
.	TRBV9	TRBJ2-1	.	CASSDHEQFF	TGTGCCAGCAGTGACCATGAGCAGTTCTTC
.	TRBV2	TRBJ1-5	.	CASSAWTDSNQPQHF	TGTGCCAGCAGCGCATGGACTGATAGCAATCAGCCCCAGCATTTT
.	TRBV2	TRBJ1-6	.	CASSLRAPSTSPLHF	TGTGCCAGCAGCCTACGGGCCCCATCGACTTCACCCCTCCACTTT
.	TRBV2	TRBJ1-2	TRBD1	CASRLGTGDNYGYTF	TGTGCCAGCAGACTCGGGACAGGGGATAACTATGGCTACACCTTC
once	TRBV7-9	TRBJ2-7	TRBD1	CASTSPGTAFYEQYF	TGTGCCAGCACCTCGCCCGGGACAGCCTTCTACGAGCAGTACTTC
few	TRBV20-1	TRBJ2-3	TRBD1	CSARLGTGSTDTQYF	TGCAGTGCTCGCCTCGGGACAGGCAGCACAGATACGCAGTATTTT
.	TRBV15	TRBJ2-7	.	CATSRDIGYEQYF	TGTGCCACCAGCAGAGATATCGGCTACGAGCAGTACTTC
once	TRBV12-3/TRBV12-4	TRBJ1-2	.	CASSPAGRYGYTF	TGTGCCAGCAGCCCGGCAGGGAGATATGGCTACACCTTC
.	TRBV2	TRBJ2-5	TRBD2	CASSGAGGRQETQYF	TGTGCCAGCAGTGGGGCGGGGGGACGACAAGAGACCCAGTACTTC
.	TRBV7-2	TRBJ1-6	.	CASSFPAGPLHF	TGTGCCAGCAGCTTCCCAGCCGGACCCCTCCACTTT
.	TRBV14	TRBJ2-7	TRBD1	CASSPGTGGYEQYF	TGTGCCAGCAGCCCTGGGACAGGGGGATACGAGCAGTACTTC
.	TRBV20-1	TRBJ1-6	TRBD1	CSARDPTGLNSPLHF	TGCAGTGCTAGAGATCCGACAGGGCTTAATTCACCCCTCCACTTT
few	TRBV20-1	TRBJ1-5	.	CSARSRERNQPQHF	TGCAGTGCTAGGTCCAGGGAACGCAATCAGCCCCAGCATTTT
.	TRBV5-4	TRBJ2-7	TRBD1	CASSFGTGGPYEQYF	TGTGCCAGCAGCTTCGGGACAGGGGGTCCCTACGAGCAGTACTTC
.	TRBV5-8	TRBJ1-6	.	CASSPVQGWNSPLHF	TGTGCCAGCAGCCCCGTACAGGGTTGGAATTCACCCCTCCACTTT
.	TRBV19	TRBJ1-6	.	CASSRGGVDSPLHF	TGTGCCAGTAGTCGGGGGGGTGTTGATTCACCCCTCCACTTT
.	TRBV2	TRBJ1-6	TRBD1	CASTGQDTSPLHF	TGTGCCAGCACGGGACAGGATACTTCACCCCTCCACTTT
.	TRBV10-3	TRBJ1-3	TRBD1	CATETGASSGNTIYF	TGTGCCACCGAGACAGGGGCGTCCTCTGGAAACACCATATATTTT
.	TRBV29-1	TRBJ1-5	TRBD1	CSVAGGAAQPQHF	TGCAGCGTTGCAGGGGGGGCGGCTCAGCCCCAGCATTTT
.	TRBV12-3/TRBV12-4	TRBJ2-7	.	CASSLIGGVEQYF	TGTGCCAGCAGCCTCATCGGGGGAGTCGAGCAGTACTTC
.	TRBV2	TRBJ2-7	TRBD2	CASSRGTSGSHTYEQYF	TGTGCCAGCAGCCGGGGGACTAGCGGGAGCCACACCTACGAGCAGTACTTC
few	TRBV2	TRBJ1-6	.	CASKAERSPLHF	TGTGCCAGCAAGGCAGAGAGATCACCCCTCCACTTT
.	TRBV14	TRBJ1-6	.	CASSQDVNPINSPLHF	TGTGCCAGCAGCCAAGATGTCAATCCGATCAATTCACCCCTCCACTTT
.	TRBV29-1	TRBJ2-3	.	CSALTDTQYF	TGCAGCGCCCTGACTGATACGCAGTATTTT
.	TRBV6-1	TRBJ1-2	TRBD1	CASSRGTGHGYTF	TGTGCCAGCAGTAGAGGGACAGGACATGGCTACACCTTC
.	TRBV7-8	TRBJ2-7	.	CASSRGTGVQTYYEQYF	TGTGCCAGCAGCCGGGGAACAGGAGTCCAAACGTACTACGAGCAGTACTTC
.	TRBV24-1	TRBJ1-1	.	CATSDGGNTEAFF	TGTGCCACCAGTGACGGGGGGAACACTGAAGCTTTCTTT
.	TRBV14	TRBJ1-1	.	CASSPPAVNTEAFF	TGTGCCAGCAGCCCGCCCGCTGTGAACACTGAAGCTTTCTTT
.	TRBV25-1	TRBJ2-7	TRBD1	CASSLGQGVGEQYF	TGTGCCAGCAGCTTGGGACAGGGTGTCGGCGAGCAGTACTTC
.	TRBV24-1	TRBJ2-3	.	CATSGLASGDTQYF	TGTGCCACCAGTGGTCTGGCGAGCGGGGATACGCAGTATTTT
once	TRBV19	TRBJ1-1	.	CASSIDEGTEAFF	TGTGCCAGTAGTATAGATGAGGGGACTGAAGCTTTCTTT
.	TRBV7-2	TRBJ1-2	.	CASSVGSTTNYGYTF	TGTGCCAGCAGCGTAGGATCCACTACTAACTATGGCTACACCTTC